Detailed here is one T cell receptor (beta chain). The antigen it recognizes is unknown. One base away there is no much larger clone; base qualities are not given. The data were taken from a study of robustness of blood B and T cell sequencing (dated by TCRdb to 2016 to 2018). Regarding the complete study: The study aimed to determine how much peripheral blood is needed to reliably characterize an individual's TCRbeta and IgG repertoires. In each of the ten independently drawn blood samples, TCRbeta and IgG repertoires were quantified. As technical replicates, two replicate TCRbeta cDNA libraries were prepared from one shared RNA pool derived from a single 10 ml draw. Points the paper makes about the study in general: When 3 or 4 tubes (roughly 26-45 ml blood) were combined, saturation was approached in coverage of the top 10,000 TCRbeta clonotypes. When technical replicate libraries were compared, around 95% of the top 10,000 TCRbeta clonotypes in one library also turned up in the other. EDTA tubes required immediate fractionation, limiting use in multi-site collections. One pair of TCRbeta libraries showed evidence of cross-contamination, likely from batch processing; the shared UMI-sequence pairs were removed. Every single 10 ml sample contained the 1,000 most abundant TCRbeta clonotypes from the pooled draws. Pooling tubes did not increase the overlap of rare TCRbeta clonotypes, which implies that much larger blood volumes would be needed to capture rare TCRbeta clonotypes. TCRbeta rarefaction curves did not fully plateau, suggesting under-sequencing or many low-abundance clonotypes.

mRNA, which captures expressed receptors, was used instead of genomic DNA for quantification of TCRbeta repertoires. Leukocytes from the buffy coat were collected into Trizol, and RNA was extracted using the Direct-zol RNA MiniPrep Plus kit with no cell sorting. To separate plasma, buffy coat and red blood cells, the EDTA blood tubes were centrifuged right away at 4 degrees C. The junction carries 11 bases between V and J, which are trimmed by 0 bases and 3 bases respectively. The CDR3 measures 14 amino acids from cysteine to phenylalanine. Only the CDR3 portion is preserved as DNA: 42 bases, with reading frame beginning at the first base. From the germline V gene (reference sequence), CDR1 is DFQATT and CDR2 is SNEGSKA. Libraries came from PCR. TCRdb names Illumina MiSeq as the instrument used. cDNA was made using SMARTScribe reverse transcriptase and a 5' template-switch oligo that added a universal priming site. Each cDNA molecule was tagged by a 12-nucleotide random unique molecular identifier (UMI) carried on the template-switch oligo. During reverse transcription, TCRbeta transcripts were targeted by chain-specific reverse primers. Residual template-switch adapters were removed by uracil DNA glycosylase treatment, and cDNA was purified using a Qiagen MinElute kit. For the first PCR, roughly 21 cycles were run with KAPA HiFi HotStart ReadyMix and step-out primers, split across four 50 ul reactions. Before further amplification, first-round PCR products were gel-purified. Illumina Nextera adapters were attached in a second PCR of roughly 8 cycles, and the libraries were then purified and pooled. The UMI barcode for each TCRbeta molecule was captured by a 50-nucleotide 5' read. In the original analysis: The MIGEC toolkit was used to group reads by UMI into consensus reads. Final reads were produced by merging forward and reverse consensus reads with PEAR. Identical UMI-sequence pairs found in more than one library were treated as cross-sample contamination and removed by a custom decontamination script. MIGMAP, a wrapper around IgBLAST, was used for V(D)J assignment and CDR3 extraction. TCR clonotypes were defined by identical V gene, J gene and CDR3 amino acid sequence; CDR1 and CDR2 were not sequenced. The public sequencing data were trimmed at Q25 with fastp and processed into clonotypes with MiXCR by TCRdb, which kept only in-frame beta chains. Entries that share a CDR3 protein sequence are merged under the most common genes and DNA. These V and J calls rely on TCRdb rather than the paper's analysis. Within this sample are approximately 1,900 distinct CDR3 sequences, with approximately 76% of them counted one time only. The biggest ten clones account for roughly 44% of the sample.

This sequence uses TRBV20-1 and TRBJ1-2; the D segment cannot be called with confidence. The sequenced sample was peripheral blood. The source of this sequence is a human donor in good health. The nucleotide sequence is TGCAGTGCTAGAGAGCTTGGGCAGGACTATGGCTACACCTTC. The encoded protein is CSARELGQDYGYTF.